The 2 T cell receptor beta chains listed next were all sequenced from one sample in a study of T cell changes during pregnancy in multiple sclerosis. Assay used: immunoSEQ multiplex PCR; TCRdb lists only in-frame clones, some missing. The sample yields more than 90,000 clones, 85% to 95% seen once. Material: peripheral blood, obtained after pregnancy. The receptors derive from a female donor with multiple sclerosis, enrolled in a pregnancy study.

This sequence joins TRBV7-9 and TRBJ1-2; D possibly corresponds to TRBD1 (5 bases). The CDR3 covers 14 residues. Germline loops: CDR1 SEHNR, CDR2 FQNEAQ (reference sequence). Trimming shortened V by 5 bases and J by 2 bases, and 12 bases separated the two germline ends. In DNA form, the CDR3 reads TGTGCCAGCAGCCGCGCGGACACAAACTATGGCTACACCTTC. Its translation: CASSRADTNYGYTF.

The chain has TRBV5-1 and TRBJ1-2; 10 nucleotides align to TRBD1. V lost 4 bases and J lost 3; bases outside the gene matches: 12. CDR1 is SGHRS and CDR2 is YFSETQ in the germline V gene. CDR3 length equals 17 residues. In DNA, the CDR3 is TGCGCCAGCAGCGGACCGGGACAGGGGTTTCAGGACTATGGCTACACCTTC. Its translation: CASSGPGQGFQDYGYTF.